Sequencing of this T cell receptor (beta chain) was carried out in a study of T cells in Graves' hyperthyroidism and ophthalmopathy. What was amplified from RNA transcripts were TCR beta CDR3 regions. Researchers ran a first-round RT-PCR on the TCR CDR3 using the HTBI primer set. TCRdb passed the multiplex PCR reads through MiXCR, listing each CDR3 protein once. The sample carries about 740,000 distinct CDR3 sequences, 12% to 15% recorded once. With respect to this clonotype: Antigen unknown.

Study outcomes and limitations: Model predictions of ophthalmopathy came a median about 6.3 months before onset. Expanded thyroid clonotypes (above 0.001) were mostly also found in blood. Ophthalmopathy was told apart from stable hyperthyroidism by a 13 V-J model.

The CDR3 length is 18 residues. V lost 1 base, J lost 7 bases, and 10 bases stayed unmatched. Germline lookup yields CDR1 SGHTA and CDR2 FQGTGA. Clinical symptoms, serum thyroxine, TRAb, thyroid ultrasound and orbital computed tomography informed diagnoses. The chain has TRBV7-3 and TRBJ2-1, with TRBD2 matching 13 bases. The receptor was derived from a woman aged 18-30 years with Graves' hyperthyroidism. Sequenced sample: blood. CDR3 amino acids: CASSLKLSGTSGNNEQFF. In nucleotides, the CDR3 is TGTGCCAGCAGCTTAAAGCTCTCCGGGACTAGCGGGAATAATGAGCAGTTCTTC.